The entry that follows covers one T cell receptor beta chain sequence. Germline V gene data show CDR1 as SGHNT and CDR2 as YYREEE (reference sequence). The CDR3 covers 16 residues. Between the trimmed V and J ends, which lost 4 bases and 8 bases, there was a span of 22 bases. The sample originates from a study of blood T cell repertoires in COVID-19. The protocol was immunoSEQ multiplex PCR, while the TCRdb copy is restricted to in-frame clones and leaves out a portion. The sample yields roughly 270,000 clones, around 84% seen once. The chain links TRBV5-4 to TRBJ2-1; D is unclear. The specimen sequenced was PBMCs or T cells enriched from blood (not recorded which). The source of this sequence is a man between 40 and 49 years old who had been exposed to COVID-19. The CDR3 bases are TGTGCCAGCAGCGTTAACCTAGTGTCTTTCGCCTATGAGCAGTTCTTC. Amino acids: CASSVNLVSFAYEQFF.